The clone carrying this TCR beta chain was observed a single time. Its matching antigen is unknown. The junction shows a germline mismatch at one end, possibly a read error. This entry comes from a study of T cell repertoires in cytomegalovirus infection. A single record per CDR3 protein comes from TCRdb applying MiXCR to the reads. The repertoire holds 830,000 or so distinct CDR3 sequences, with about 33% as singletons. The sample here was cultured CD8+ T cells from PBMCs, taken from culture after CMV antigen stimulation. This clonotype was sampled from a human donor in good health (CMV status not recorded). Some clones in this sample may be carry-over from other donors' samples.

The CDR3 DNA is TGTGTTAGTGGTCAGGACCTAACGGGGGGCAGGTTTGAAGCTTTCTTT. Protein product: CVSGQDLTGGRFEAFF. The genes are TRBV12-5 and TRBJ1-1; D might be TRBD1 (6 bases). Germline V gene sequence: CDR1 LGHNT, CDR2 FRNRAP. The CDR3 length is 16 residues.